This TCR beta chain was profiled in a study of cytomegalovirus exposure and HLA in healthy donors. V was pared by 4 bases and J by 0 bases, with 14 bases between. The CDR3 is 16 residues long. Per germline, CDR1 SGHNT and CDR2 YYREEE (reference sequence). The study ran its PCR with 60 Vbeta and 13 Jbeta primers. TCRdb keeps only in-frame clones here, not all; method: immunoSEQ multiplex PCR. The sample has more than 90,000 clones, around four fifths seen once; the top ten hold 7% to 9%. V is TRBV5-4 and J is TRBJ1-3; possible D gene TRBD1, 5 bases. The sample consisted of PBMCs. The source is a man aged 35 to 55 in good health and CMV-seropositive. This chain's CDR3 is CASSSITGTSGNTIYF. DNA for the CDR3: TGTGCCAGCAGCAGCATAACAGGCACCTCTGGAAACACCATATATTTT.